This TCR beta chain came from a study of shared clonotypes between healthy human individuals. This clone was detected only once. V gave up 4 bases and J gave up 4 bases, with 18 bases separating them. This CDR3 comprises 15 residues. Per the germline V gene, CDR1 is SGHRS and CDR2 is YFSETQ. Profiling relied on immunoSEQ multiplex PCR, and the TCRdb table lists in-frame clones only, not all of them. The repertoire has over a million clones, roughly 96% of them found once; the top ten carry about 1.2%. Sample: naive CD4+ T cells sorted from blood. Described subset: CD45RA+ positively selected. The chain uses TRBV5-1 and TRBJ2-7; D is uncertain. The origin of this receptor is a man aged 25 to 40 in good health. The DNA for the CDR3 is TGCGCCAGCAGCCCAGGCCCAACTTTGGCGTACGAGCAGTACTTC. This codes for CASSPGPTLAYEQYF.